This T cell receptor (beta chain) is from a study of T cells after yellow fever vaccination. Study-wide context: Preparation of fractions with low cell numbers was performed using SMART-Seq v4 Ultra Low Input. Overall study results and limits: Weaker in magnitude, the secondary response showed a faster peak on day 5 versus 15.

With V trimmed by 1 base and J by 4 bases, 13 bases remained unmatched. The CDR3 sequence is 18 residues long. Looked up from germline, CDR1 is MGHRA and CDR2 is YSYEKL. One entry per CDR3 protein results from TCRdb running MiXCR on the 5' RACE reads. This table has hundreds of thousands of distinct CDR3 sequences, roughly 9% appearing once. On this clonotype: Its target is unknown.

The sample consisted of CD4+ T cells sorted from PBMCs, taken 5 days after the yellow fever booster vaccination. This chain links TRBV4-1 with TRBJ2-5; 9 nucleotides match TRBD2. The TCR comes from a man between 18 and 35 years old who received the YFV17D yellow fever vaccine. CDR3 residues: CASSQGTGGGAGRETQYF. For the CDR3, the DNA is TGCGCCAGCAGCCAAGGTACCGGCGGGGGGGCCGGGAGAGAGACCCAGTACTTC.